Included here is one T cell receptor beta chain sequence, with context. This sample's treatment: treatment-naive control, cytoreductive nephrectomy. The data originate from a study of radiation and T cells in renal cell carcinoma. Sequencing was performed with immunoSEQ multiplex PCR; in TCRdb, only in-frame clones are kept and a portion is missing. The sample records over 10,000 clones, roughly 65% being singletons. The CDR3 totals 13 residues. Germline-derived CDR1 and CDR2 are SNHLY and FYNNEI. V lost 6 bases and J 3 bases, leaving 11 bases between the germline ends. The chain has TRBV2 and TRBJ1-1; D gene uncertain. This receptor was taken from an elderly woman with renal cell carcinoma. Source: tumor tissue, taken from a patient whose treatment was nephrectomy without radiotherapy. This CDR3 reads CASRGNVDTEAFF. The CDR3 DNA reads as TGTGCCAGCAGGGGCAACGTGGACACTGAAGCTTTCTTT.